This TCR beta chain was sequenced in a study of early T cells in non-severe SARS-CoV-2 infection. Overall study: With bulk RNA from unsorted whole blood as input, sequencing yielded unpaired chains. Study-wide results and limits: There was a bias toward anti-spike CD8 responses in VDJdb matching, which missed private and CD4 specificities.

Of note for this clonotype: The antigen is not known.

The CDR3 consists of 17 residues. Germline CDR1 is SGHNT and CDR2 is YYREEE (reference sequence). V dropped 4 bases and J dropped 4; count of bases not matched to a gene: 12. Unique molecular identifiers were added to individual cDNA molecules. A single record per CDR3 protein comes from TCRdb applying MiXCR to the 5' RACE reads. The sample has 25,000 to 30,000 distinct CDR3 sequences, roughly 4.9% seen once. The receptor was isolated from an adult who was a healthcare worker with PCR-confirmed SARS-CoV-2 infection or an uninfected control (not recorded which). Sequenced input: whole blood. The chain recombines TRBV5-4 with TRBJ2-3, with 10 bases matching TRBD2. The CDR3 is CASSKFTGLAMADTQYF. CDR3 nucleotide sequence: TGTGCCAGCAGCAAGTTTACGGGACTAGCGATGGCAGATACGCAGTATTTT. The whole variable domain, filled in from reference TRBV5-4 and TRBJ2-3, reads ETGVTQSPTHLIKTRGQQVTLRCSSQSGHNTVSWYQQALGQGPQFIFQYYREEENGRGNFPPRFSGLQFPNYSSELNVNALELDDSALYLCASSKFTGLAMADTQYFGPGTRLTVL.